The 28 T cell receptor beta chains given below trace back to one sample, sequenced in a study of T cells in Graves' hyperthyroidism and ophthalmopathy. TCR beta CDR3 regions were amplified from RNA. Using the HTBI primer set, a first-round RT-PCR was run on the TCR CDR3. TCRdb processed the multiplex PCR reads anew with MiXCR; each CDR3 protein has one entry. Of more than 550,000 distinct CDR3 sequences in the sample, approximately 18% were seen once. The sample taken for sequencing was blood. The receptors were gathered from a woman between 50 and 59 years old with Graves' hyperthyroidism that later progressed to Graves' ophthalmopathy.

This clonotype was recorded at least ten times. The CDR3 loop is CASSLPGRYNSEQYF. CDR3 coding DNA: TGTGCCAGCAGCTTACCAGGTCGTTACAATAGCGAGCAGTACTTC. The chain has TRBV11-2 and TRBJ2-7; D call uncertain. V lost 2 bases to trimming and J lost 6 bases, with 17 bases between them. The CDR3 runs to 15 residues. From germline, CDR1 is SGHAT and CDR2 FQNNGV.

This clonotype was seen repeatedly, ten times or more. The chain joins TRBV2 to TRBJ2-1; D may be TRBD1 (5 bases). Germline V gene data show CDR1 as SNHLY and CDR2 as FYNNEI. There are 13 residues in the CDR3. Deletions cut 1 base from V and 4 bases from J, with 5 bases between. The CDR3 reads CASSEGQYNEQFF. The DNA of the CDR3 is TGTGCCAGCAGTGAAGGACAGTACAATGAGCAGTTCTTC. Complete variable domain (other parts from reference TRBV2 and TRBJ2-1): EPEVTQTPSHQVTQMGQEVILRCVPISNHLYFYWYRQILGQKVEFLVSFYNNEISEKSEIFDDQFSVERPDGSNFTLKIRSTKLEDSAMYFCASSEGQYNEQFFGPGTRLTVL.

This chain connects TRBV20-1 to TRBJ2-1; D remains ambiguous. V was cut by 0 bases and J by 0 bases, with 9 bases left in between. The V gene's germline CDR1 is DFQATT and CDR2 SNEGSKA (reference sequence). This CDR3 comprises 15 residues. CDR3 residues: CSARDPRSSYNEQFF. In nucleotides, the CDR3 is TGCAGTGCTAGAGATCCCCGGAGCTCCTACAATGAGCAGTTCTTC.

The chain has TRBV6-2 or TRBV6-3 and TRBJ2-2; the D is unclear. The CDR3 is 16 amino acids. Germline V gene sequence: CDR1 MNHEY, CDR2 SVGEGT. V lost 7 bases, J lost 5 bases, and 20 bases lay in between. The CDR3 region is CASNSRAPPRTGELFF. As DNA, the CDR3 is TGTGCCAGCAATAGCCGGGCCCCACCAAGGACCGGGGAGCTGTTTTTT.

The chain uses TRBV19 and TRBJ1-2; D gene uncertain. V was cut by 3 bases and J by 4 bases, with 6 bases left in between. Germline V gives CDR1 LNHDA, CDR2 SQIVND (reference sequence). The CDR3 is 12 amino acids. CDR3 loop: CASSIERYGYTF. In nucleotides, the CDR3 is TGTGCCAGTAGTATCGAACGCTATGGCTACACCTTC.

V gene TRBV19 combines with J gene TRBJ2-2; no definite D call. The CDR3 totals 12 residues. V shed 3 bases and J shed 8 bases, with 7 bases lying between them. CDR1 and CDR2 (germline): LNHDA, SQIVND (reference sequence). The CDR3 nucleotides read TGTGCCAGTAGTATCTTACAGGGGGAGCTGTTTTTT. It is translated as CASSILQGELFF.

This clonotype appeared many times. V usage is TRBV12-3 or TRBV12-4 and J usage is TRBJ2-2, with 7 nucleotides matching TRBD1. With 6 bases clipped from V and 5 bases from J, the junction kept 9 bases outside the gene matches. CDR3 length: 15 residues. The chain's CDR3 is CASRPQGVGTGELFF. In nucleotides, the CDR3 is TGTGCCAGCAGACCCCAGGGGGTAGGAACCGGGGAGCTGTTTTTT.

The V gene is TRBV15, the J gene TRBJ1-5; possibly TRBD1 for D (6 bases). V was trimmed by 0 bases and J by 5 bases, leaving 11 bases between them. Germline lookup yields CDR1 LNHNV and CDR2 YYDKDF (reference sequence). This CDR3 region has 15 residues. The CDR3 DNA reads TGTGCCACCAGCAGAGAGCGGGACATGTATCAGCCCCAGCATTTT. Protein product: CATSRERDMYQPQHF.

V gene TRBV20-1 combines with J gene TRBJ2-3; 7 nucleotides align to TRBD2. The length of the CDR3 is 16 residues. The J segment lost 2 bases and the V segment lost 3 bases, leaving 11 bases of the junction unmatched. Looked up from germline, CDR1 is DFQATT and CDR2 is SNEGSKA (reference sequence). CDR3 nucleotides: TGCAGTGCTAGTCTCCCTAGCGGTATTTACACAGATACGCAGTATTTT. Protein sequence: CSASLPSGIYTDTQYF.

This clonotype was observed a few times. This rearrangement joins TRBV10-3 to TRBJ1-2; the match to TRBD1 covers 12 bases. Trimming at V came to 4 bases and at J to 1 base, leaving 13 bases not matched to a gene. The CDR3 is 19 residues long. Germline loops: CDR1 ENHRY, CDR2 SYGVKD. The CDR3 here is CAISATFRDRGLSNYGYTF. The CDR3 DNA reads TGTGCCATCAGTGCGACCTTCCGGGACAGGGGGCTTAGTAACTATGGCTACACCTTC.

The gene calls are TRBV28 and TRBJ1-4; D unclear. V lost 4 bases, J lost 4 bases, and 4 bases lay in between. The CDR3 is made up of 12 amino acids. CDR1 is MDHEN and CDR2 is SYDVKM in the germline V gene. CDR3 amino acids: CASSYDNEKLFF. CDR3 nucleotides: TGTGCCAGCAGTTATGATAATGAAAAACTGTTTTTT.

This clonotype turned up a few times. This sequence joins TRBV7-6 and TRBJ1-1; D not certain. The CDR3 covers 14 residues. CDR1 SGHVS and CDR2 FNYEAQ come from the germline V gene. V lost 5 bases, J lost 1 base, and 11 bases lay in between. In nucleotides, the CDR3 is TGTGCCAGCAGCCCCAACCCAGAGAACACTGAAGCTTTCTTT. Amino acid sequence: CASSPNPENTEAFF.

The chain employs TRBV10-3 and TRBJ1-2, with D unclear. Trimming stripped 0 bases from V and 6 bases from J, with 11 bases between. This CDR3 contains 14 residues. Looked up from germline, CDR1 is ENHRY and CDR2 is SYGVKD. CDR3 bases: TGTGCCATCAGTGAGTCGAAGAAGCCAAATGGCTACACCTTC. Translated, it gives CAISESKKPNGYTF.

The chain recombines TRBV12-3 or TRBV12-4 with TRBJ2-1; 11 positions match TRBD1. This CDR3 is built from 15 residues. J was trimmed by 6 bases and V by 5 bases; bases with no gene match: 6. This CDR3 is CASSQPGQGGNEQFF. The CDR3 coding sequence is TGTGCCAGCAGTCAACCGGGACAGGGGGGCAATGAGCAGTTCTTC.

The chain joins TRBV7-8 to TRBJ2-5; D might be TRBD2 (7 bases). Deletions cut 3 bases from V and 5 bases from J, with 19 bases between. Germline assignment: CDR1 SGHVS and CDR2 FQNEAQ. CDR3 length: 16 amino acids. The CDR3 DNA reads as TGTGCCAGCAGCTTGGTGGGGGGGGCCGGTCCGGAGACCCAGTACTTC. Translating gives CASSLVGGAGPETQYF.

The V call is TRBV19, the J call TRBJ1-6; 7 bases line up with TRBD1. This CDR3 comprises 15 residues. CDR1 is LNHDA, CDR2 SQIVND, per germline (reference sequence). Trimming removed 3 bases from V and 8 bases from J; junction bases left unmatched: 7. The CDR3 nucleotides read TGTGCCAGTAGTATTCGACAGGGTGGTGATTCACCCCTCCACTTT. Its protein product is CASSIRQGGDSPLHF. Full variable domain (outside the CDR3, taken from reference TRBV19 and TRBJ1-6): DGGITQSPKYLFRKEGQNVTLSCEQNLNHDAMYWYRQDPGQGLRLIYYSQIVNDFQKGDIAEGYSVSREKKESFPLTVTSAQKNPTAFYLCASSIRQGGDSPLHFGNGTRLTVT.

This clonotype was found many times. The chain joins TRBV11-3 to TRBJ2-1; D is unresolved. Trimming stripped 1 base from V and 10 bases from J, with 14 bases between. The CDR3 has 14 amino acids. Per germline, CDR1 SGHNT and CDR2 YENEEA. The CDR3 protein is CASSLGAAMGEQFF. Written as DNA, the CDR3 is TGTGCCAGCAGCTTAGGGGCGGCCATGGGGGAGCAGTTCTTC.

For the CDR3, the DNA is TGTGCCAGTAGTATAGTCTCCGGGACAGGGATTGTCTCACCCCTCCACTTT. It is translated as CASSIVSGTGIVSPLHF. This chain joins TRBV19 and TRBJ1-6, with 9 bases that match TRBD1. The CDR3 spans 17 residues. Germline V gene lookup returns CDR1 LNHDA and CDR2 SQIVND (reference sequence). V lost 1 base and J lost 10; bases outside the gene matches: 11.

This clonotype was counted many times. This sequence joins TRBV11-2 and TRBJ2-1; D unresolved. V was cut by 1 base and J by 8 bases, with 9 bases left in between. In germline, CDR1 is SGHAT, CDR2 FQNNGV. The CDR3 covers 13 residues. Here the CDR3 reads CASSLASGDEQFF. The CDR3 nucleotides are TGTGCCAGCAGCTTAGCCTCTGGGGATGAGCAGTTCTTC.

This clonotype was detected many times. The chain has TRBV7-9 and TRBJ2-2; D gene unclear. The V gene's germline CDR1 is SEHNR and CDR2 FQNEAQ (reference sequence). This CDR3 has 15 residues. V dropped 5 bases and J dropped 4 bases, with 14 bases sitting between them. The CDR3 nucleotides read TGTGCCAGCAGCCCGTTTCAGACGGGCACCGGGGAGCTGTTTTTT. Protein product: CASSPFQTGTGELFF.

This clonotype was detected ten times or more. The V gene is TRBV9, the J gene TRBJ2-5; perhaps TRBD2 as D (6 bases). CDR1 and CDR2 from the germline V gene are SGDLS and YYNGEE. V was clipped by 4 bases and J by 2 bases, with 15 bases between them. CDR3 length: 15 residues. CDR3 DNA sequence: TGTGCCAGCAGCACGGTGGGGGGTTATCAAGAGACCCAGTACTTC. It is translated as CASSTVGGYQETQYF.

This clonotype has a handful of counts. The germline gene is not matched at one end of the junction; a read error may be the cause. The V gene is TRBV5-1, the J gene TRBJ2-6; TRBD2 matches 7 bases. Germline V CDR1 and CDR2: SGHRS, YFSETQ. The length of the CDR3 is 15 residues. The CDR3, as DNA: TGCGCCACCAGCAACGGGGGGACTGGGGCCAACGTCCTGACTTTC. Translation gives CATSNGGTGANVLTF.

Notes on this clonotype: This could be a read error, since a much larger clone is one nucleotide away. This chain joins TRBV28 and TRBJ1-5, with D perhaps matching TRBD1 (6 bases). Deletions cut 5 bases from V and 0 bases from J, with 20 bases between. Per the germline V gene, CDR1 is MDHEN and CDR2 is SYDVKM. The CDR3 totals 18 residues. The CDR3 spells CASSQPRRQAYSNQPQHF. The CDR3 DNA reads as TGTGCCAGCAGTCAGCCACGAAGACAGGCATATAGCAATCAGCCCCAGCATTTT.

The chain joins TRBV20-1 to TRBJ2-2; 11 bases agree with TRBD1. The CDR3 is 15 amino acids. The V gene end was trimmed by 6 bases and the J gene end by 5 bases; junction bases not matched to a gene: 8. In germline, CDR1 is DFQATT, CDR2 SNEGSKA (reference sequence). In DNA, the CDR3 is TGCAGTGCCCTGTTCGGGACAGGGGGGACCGGGGAGCTGTTTTTT. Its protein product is CSALFGTGGTGELFF.

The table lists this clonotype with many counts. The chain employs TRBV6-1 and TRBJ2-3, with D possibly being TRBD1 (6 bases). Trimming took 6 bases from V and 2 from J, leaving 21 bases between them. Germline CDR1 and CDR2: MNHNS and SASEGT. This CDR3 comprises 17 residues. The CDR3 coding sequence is TGTGCCAGCAGGAGATTTGGTGGGACAACCATCACAGATACGCAGTATTTT. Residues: CASRRFGGTTITDTQYF.

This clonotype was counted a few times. The DNA for the CDR3 is TGTGCCAGCAGCTCGGAGCACCGAACGGCCTACGAGCAGTACTTC. This encodes CASSSEHRTAYEQYF. The chain recombines TRBV5-5 with TRBJ2-7, with D uncertain. Germline V gene data show CDR1 as SGHKS and CDR2 as YYEKEE (reference sequence). CDR3 size: 15 residues. V was shortened by 3 bases and J by 2 bases, with 15 bases between the two germline ends.

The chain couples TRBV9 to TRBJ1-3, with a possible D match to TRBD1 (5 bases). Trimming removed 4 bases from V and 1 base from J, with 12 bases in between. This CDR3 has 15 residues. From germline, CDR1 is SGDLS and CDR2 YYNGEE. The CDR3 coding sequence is TGTGCCAGCAGCACTCGCGCAGGGTCTGGAAACACCATATATTTT. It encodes CASSTRAGSGNTIYF.

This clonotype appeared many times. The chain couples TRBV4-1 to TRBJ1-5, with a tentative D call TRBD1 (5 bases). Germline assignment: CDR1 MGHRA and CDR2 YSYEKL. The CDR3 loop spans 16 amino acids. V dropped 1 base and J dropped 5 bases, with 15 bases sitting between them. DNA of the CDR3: TGCGCCAGCAGCCAAGGCTCCTTAGGACACCATCAGCCCCAGCATTTT. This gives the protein CASSQGSLGHHQPQHF.